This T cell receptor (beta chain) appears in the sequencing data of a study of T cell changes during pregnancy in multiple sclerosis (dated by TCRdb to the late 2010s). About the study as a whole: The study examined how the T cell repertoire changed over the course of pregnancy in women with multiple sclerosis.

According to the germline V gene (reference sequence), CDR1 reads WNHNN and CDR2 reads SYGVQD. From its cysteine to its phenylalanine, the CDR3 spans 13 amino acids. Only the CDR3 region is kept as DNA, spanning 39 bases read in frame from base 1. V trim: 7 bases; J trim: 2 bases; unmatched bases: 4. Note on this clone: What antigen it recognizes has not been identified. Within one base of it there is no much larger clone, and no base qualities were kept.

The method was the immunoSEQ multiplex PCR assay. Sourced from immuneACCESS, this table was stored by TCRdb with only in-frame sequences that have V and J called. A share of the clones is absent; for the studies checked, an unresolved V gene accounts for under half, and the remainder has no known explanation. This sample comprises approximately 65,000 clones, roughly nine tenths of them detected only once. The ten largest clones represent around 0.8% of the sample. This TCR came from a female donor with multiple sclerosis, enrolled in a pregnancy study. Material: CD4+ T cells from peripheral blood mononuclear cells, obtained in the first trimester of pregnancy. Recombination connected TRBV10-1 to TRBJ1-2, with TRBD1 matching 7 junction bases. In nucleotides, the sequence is TGCGCCAGCAACCTGACAGGGAACTATGGCTACACCTTC. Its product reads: CASNLTGNYGYTF.